The 14 T cell receptor beta chains below were found in one sample sequenced in a study of type 1 regulatory T cells. TCRdb used MiXCR to reprocess the reads, holding one entry per CDR3 protein. The sample records about 65,000 distinct CDR3 sequences, about 50% being singletons. No antigens are known for them. Sequencing used cultured non-Tr1 T cells, either the whole culture or a sorted T cell fraction (not recorded which). These receptors were obtained from a human donor in good health.

This chain links TRBV5-4 with TRBJ2-3, with a possible D match to TRBD2 (6 bases). This CDR3 has 16 residues. Germline V CDR1 and CDR2: SGHNT, YYREEE (reference sequence). V shed 1 base and J shed 2 bases, with 14 bases lying between them. The CDR3, as DNA: TGTGCCAGCAGCTTGACGCGGGGCGGAAACACAGATACGCAGTATTTT. Its translation is CASSLTRGGNTDTQYF.

This sequence joins TRBV2 and TRBJ1-5; perhaps TRBD1 as D (5 bases). The CDR3 extends over 12 amino acids. Per the germline V gene, CDR1 is SNHLY and CDR2 is FYNNEI. V lost 8 bases to trimming and J lost 9 bases, with 14 bases between them. The CDR3 DNA follows: TGTGCCAGCGGGCGGGGGACGGGGCCCCAGCATTTT. It encodes CASGRGTGPQHF.

There are a few counts of this clonotype. V is TRBV19 and J is TRBJ2-5, with 9 bases lining up with TRBD1. Unmatched junction bases numbered 5, after V lost 4 bases and J lost 5 bases. Germline CDR1 is LNHDA and CDR2 is SQIVND (reference sequence). CDR3 length: 14 amino acids. As DNA, the CDR3 is TGTGCCAGTAGTAGCACAGGGGGCAAGGAGACCCAGTACTTC. Translating gives CASSSTGGKETQYF.

V gene TRBV2 combines with J gene TRBJ2-7; possibly TRBD1 for D (6 bases). Trimming took 3 bases from V and 2 from J, leaving 8 bases between them. This CDR3 is 13 amino acids long. CDR1 is SNHLY and CDR2 is FYNNEI in the germline V gene. The CDR3 DNA follows: TGTGCCAGCAGTGAGGACAGAACCTACGAGCAGTACTTC. This gives the protein CASSEDRTYEQYF.

The rearrangement links TRBV25-1 to TRBJ2-5; 7 bases align to TRBD1. Trimming removed 6 bases from V and 1 base from J; junction bases left unmatched: 5. The CDR3 is 14 residues long. The germline V gene encodes CDR1 MGHDK and CDR2 SYGVNS. The CDR3 loop reads CASRDKGAQETQYF. CDR3 in DNA: TGTGCCAGCAGGGACAAGGGGGCCCAAGAGACCCAGTACTTC.

This chain links TRBV20-1 with TRBJ1-5; 10 positions agree with TRBD1. V lost 5 bases and J lost 6; bases outside the gene matches: 4. The CDR3 is 13 amino acids. Per germline, CDR1 DFQATT and CDR2 SNEGSKA (reference sequence). CDR3 DNA sequence: TGCAGTGCTCTGACAGGGGGCGTTCAGCCCCAGCATTTT. As protein: CSALTGGVQPQHF.

The V and J genes are TRBV7-9 and TRBJ1-3; possible D gene TRBD1, 5 bases. There are 15 residues in the CDR3. The ends were cut back, 1 base at V and 1 base at J, with 8 bases in the middle. Germline V lookup: CDR1 SEHNR, CDR2 FQNEAQ (reference sequence). CDR3 in DNA: TGTGCCAGCAGCTTAGGGGGGACTTCTGGAAACACCATATATTTT. It codes for CASSLGGTSGNTIYF.

The genes are TRBV29-1 and TRBJ1-2; a weak D match, TRBD1 (6 bases). V lost 6 bases, J lost 5 bases, and 19 bases lay in between. The CDR3 is made up of 14 amino acids. The germline CDR1 and CDR2 sequences are SQVTM and ANQGSEA. Here the CDR3 reads CSVLSGGAQYGYTF. As DNA, the CDR3 is TGCAGCGTGTTGAGTGGGGGGGCGCAGTATGGCTACACCTTC.

CDR3 DNA sequence: TGTGCCAGCAGCTTCGGGGTCCGGACACGCACAGATACGCAGTATTTT. It encodes CASSFGVRTRTDTQYF. This chain connects TRBV5-4 to TRBJ2-3; D could derive from TRBD1 or TRBD2 (5 bases each). CDR1 is SGHNT, CDR2 YYREEE, per germline (reference sequence). V gave up 2 bases and J gave up 1 base, with 14 bases separating them. The CDR3 has 16 residues.

This clonotype was recorded only once. The chain is built from TRBV5-1 and TRBJ2-2; 11 nucleotides line up with TRBD1. The CDR3 totals 14 residues. J gave up 6 bases and V 6 bases, and 4 bases lay outside the gene matches. The germline gives CDR1 SGHRS, CDR2 YFSETQ. CDR3 sequence (DNA): TGCGCCAGCAAGGGACAGGGGGGCGCCGGGGAGCTGTTTTTT. This sequence encodes CASKGQGGAGELFF.

J is TRBJ2-7 and V is TRBV2, with D perhaps TRBD2 (6 bases). CDR1 and CDR2 from the germline V gene are SNHLY and FYNNEI. The CDR3 has 14 residues. The ends were cut back, 8 bases at V and 1 base at J, with 15 bases in the middle. CDR3 DNA sequence: TGTGCCAGCGGGGGGAGTACAGGTTCCTACGAGCAGTACTTC. This encodes CASGGSTGSYEQYF. Combining the CDR3 with reference TRBV2 and TRBJ2-7 gives the whole variable domain EPEVTQTPSHQVTQMGQEVILRCVPISNHLYFYWYRQILGQKVEFLVSFYNNEISEKSEIFDDQFSVERPDGSNFTLKIRSTKLEDSAMYFCASGGSTGSYEQYFGPGTRLTVT.

This clonotype was observed a single time. With a much larger clone just one base away, this may be a read error. The chain employs TRBV6-5 and TRBJ1-1, with a possible D match to TRBD1 (5 bases). The CDR3 extends over 13 amino acids. From germline, CDR1 is MNHEY and CDR2 SVGAGI. CDR3 DNA: TGTGCCAGCAGTCAGCCGGGGCCCACTAAAGCTTTCTTT. It encodes CASSQPGPTKAFF.

This sequence joins TRBV2 and TRBJ1-6; 8 bases align to TRBD1. Germline-derived CDR1 and CDR2 are SNHLY and FYNNEI. This CDR3 is 15 amino acids long. Losses at the gene ends were 1 base for V and 9 bases for J; bases not matched to a gene: 5. CDR3 in amino acids: CASSEETGVRSPLHF. The CDR3 bases are TGTGCCAGCAGTGAAGAGACAGGGGTCCGTTCACCCCTCCACTTT.

This clonotype was detected a few times. The V call is TRBV12-3 or TRBV12-4, the J call TRBJ2-7; the D gene is possibly TRBD2 (5 bases). Trimming removed 7 bases at V and 2 bases at J, with 15 bases between. This CDR3 is built from 14 residues. The CDR3 loop reads CASKMRAATYEQYF. CDR3 nucleotides: TGTGCCAGCAAGATGCGGGCAGCTACCTACGAGCAGTACTTC.